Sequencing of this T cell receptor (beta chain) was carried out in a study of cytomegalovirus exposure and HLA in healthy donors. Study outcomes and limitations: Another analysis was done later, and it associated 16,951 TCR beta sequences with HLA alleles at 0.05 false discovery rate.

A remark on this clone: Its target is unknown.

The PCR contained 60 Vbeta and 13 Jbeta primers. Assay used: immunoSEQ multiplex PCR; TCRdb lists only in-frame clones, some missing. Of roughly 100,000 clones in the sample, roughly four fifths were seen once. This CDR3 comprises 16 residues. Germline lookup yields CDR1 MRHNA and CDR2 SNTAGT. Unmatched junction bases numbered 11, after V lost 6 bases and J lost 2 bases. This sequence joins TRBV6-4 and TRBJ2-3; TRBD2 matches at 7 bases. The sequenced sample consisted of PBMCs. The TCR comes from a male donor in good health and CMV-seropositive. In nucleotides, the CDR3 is TGTGCCAGCAGGGAAAATGGGGGGGTAAACACAGATACGCAGTATTTT. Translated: CASRENGGVNTDTQYF.